One and the same sample provided the 3 T cell receptor beta chains below, sequenced in a study of T cell responses to AZD1222 COVID-19 vaccine. The data were produced by immunoSEQ multiplex PCR, yet TCRdb's version contains in-frame clones alone and is incomplete. The sample consists of 150,000 or so clones, 92% of them appearing once. The sequencing used peripheral blood, collected 28 days after the second AZD1222 dose. These receptors all stem from an adult who received the AZD1222 COVID-19 vaccine.

The chain links TRBV9 to TRBJ1-5, with D possibly matching TRBD1 (6 bases). V shed 3 bases and J shed 8 bases, with 18 bases lying between them. This CDR3 region has 15 residues. Germline lookup yields CDR1 SGDLS and CDR2 YYNGEE. CDR3 in DNA: TGTGCCAGCAGCGCGGGGGCGGGGGCGTGGGAGCCCCAGCATTTT. Protein sequence: CASSAGAGAWEPQHF.

The chain is built from TRBV5-6 and TRBJ1-1, with a weak D call TRBD1 (5 bases). Between the trimmed V and J ends, which lost 3 bases and 5 bases, there was a span of 14 bases. Germline CDR1 SGHDT, CDR2 YYEEEE. The CDR3 sequence is 14 residues long. The CDR3 region is CASSSDGGLTEAFF. The CDR3 DNA reads as TGTGCCAGCAGCTCGGACGGGGGGTTAACTGAAGCTTTCTTT.

The V gene is TRBV21-1, the J gene TRBJ1-2. TRBV21-1 is recorded as a pseudogene. The CDR3 has 15 residues. The CDR3 is CASSKEAEGNYGYTF. As DNA, the CDR3 is TGTGCCAGCAGCAAAGAGGCGGAAGGTAACTATGGCTACACCTTC.